This T cell receptor beta chain was obtained from a study of shared clonotypes between healthy human individuals. Points from the study as a whole: It was the few donors that limited the genetic and exposure-history diversity represented. Sample collection involved blood only; tissue repertoires are likely different. Estimated richness was generally greater in naive than memory subsets. It was the non-shared clonotypes that had lower generation probabilities than clonotypes shared by all four donors.

V was trimmed by 3 bases and J by 8 bases, leaving 23 bases between them. This CDR3 has 16 residues. CDR1 and CDR2 from the germline V gene are SGHDT and YYEEEE. This clone was counted a single time. What it binds is not known. TCRdb's copy holds only in-frame clones and misses some; the assay was immunoSEQ multiplex PCR. The table lists 1 million to 1.2 million clones, about 72% of them singletons. This TCR was sampled from a man aged 18 to 35 in good health. Some clones in this sample may be carry-over from other donors' samples. V gene TRBV5-6 combines with J gene TRBJ1-2; weak D call: TRBD1 (6 bases). The sample was memory CD4+ T cells from PBMCs. Indicated subset: CD45RA-negative fraction. The CDR3: CASSYLTRTEVRGYTF. In DNA, the CDR3 is TGTGCCAGCAGCTACTTAACCAGGACAGAAGTTCGGGGCTACACCTTC.